Each of the 30 T cell receptor beta chains below was sequenced from the same sample in a study of blood T cells in healthy people across ages. A second PCR, run for about 6 to 11 cycles, used a sample-barcoded 5' primer plus a J-beta primer mix. TCRdb recomputed calls from the 5' RACE reads with MiXCR, one row per CDR3 protein. In the table there are 450,000 to 650,000 distinct CDR3 sequences, nearly 25% of which are singletons. These data were also filed under a second study, of T cells of mothers and their children.

Sequencing was done on a sample of blood. These receptor sequences come from a boy aged 10-17 years in good health.

This clonotype showed up many times. This chain connects TRBV12-3 or TRBV12-4 to TRBJ1-1; D not certain. V was cut by 8 bases and J by 1 base, with 5 bases left in between. This CDR3 has 11 residues. The CDR3 here is CASSWNTEAFF. DNA for the CDR3: TGTGCCAGCTCGTGGAACACTGAAGCTTTCTTT.

A few counts support this clonotype. The chain uses TRBV4-1 and TRBJ2-7; 7 nucleotides match TRBD1. In germline, CDR1 is MGHRA, CDR2 YSYEKL. This CDR3 region has 15 residues. After removal of 0 bases from V and 3 bases from J, the junction contained 5 bases not matched to a gene. The CDR3 sequence: CASSQDRGSLYEQYF. The CDR3 nucleotides read TGCGCCAGCAGCCAAGACAGGGGGTCCCTCTACGAGCAGTACTTC.

V and J are TRBV2 and TRBJ2-5; a possible D gene is TRBD1 (7 bases). Matching the DNA end better, TRBJ2-7 makes the J call doubtful. Germline values: CDR1 SNHLY, CDR2 FYNNEI. This CDR3 is built from 14 residues. The DNA for the CDR3 is TGTGCCAGCACCTGGTCCAGGGGGGCCTACGAGCAGTACTTC. It yields the protein CASTWSRGAYEQYF.

Many counts were recorded for this clonotype. The chain employs TRBV7-6 and TRBJ2-1; 7 bases fit TRBD2. The V gene's germline CDR1 is SGHVS and CDR2 FNYEAQ. With 0 bases clipped from V and 4 bases from J, the junction kept 3 bases outside the gene matches. The CDR3 has 15 residues. The chain's CDR3 is CASSLAGGDYNEQFF. DNA for the CDR3: TGTGCCAGCAGCTTAGCGGGGGGGGATTACAATGAGCAGTTCTTC.

The chain combines TRBV4-2 with TRBJ2-5; no clear D gene. Germline CDR1 reads LGHNA; CDR2 reads YNFKEQ. Trimming took 1 base from V and 3 from J, leaving 3 bases between them. The CDR3 covers 12 residues. Here the CDR3 DNA reads TGTGCCAGCAGCCAAGCGGAAGAGACCCAGTACTTC. Protein product: CASSQAEETQYF.

The V gene is TRBV10-3, the J gene TRBJ2-1; TRBD2 matches 7 bases. Looked up from germline, CDR1 is ENHRY and CDR2 is SYGVKD. V shed 2 bases, J shed 4 bases, and the junction held 5 bases outside the gene matches. The CDR3 totals 15 residues. CDR3 in DNA: TGTGCCATCAGTGAGGCTAGCGGCCTTTACAATGAGCAGTTCTTC. Amino acids: CAISEASGLYNEQFF.

Worth noting for this clonotype: The junction and the germline gene differ at one end; a read error may be behind it. The chain employs TRBV2 and TRBJ1-1; 9 bases line up with TRBD1. The CDR3 loop spans 14 amino acids. Germline V CDR1 and CDR2: SNHLY, FYNNEI. The CDR3 sequence: CVSGTGRWETEAFF. In DNA form, the CDR3 reads TGTGTCAGCGGGACAGGGCGTTGGGAGACTGAAGCTTTCTTT.

The chain recombines TRBV5-6 with TRBJ2-7; D uncertain. The V and J ends lost 0 bases and 0 bases respectively, with 19 bases between them. This CDR3 contains 18 residues. Germline-derived CDR1 and CDR2 are SGHDT and YYEEEE. The CDR3 DNA reads TGTGCCAGCAGCTTGGAGTCGATACGGAAGACGAGCTCCTACGAGCAGTACTTC. Translation gives CASSLESIRKTSSYEQYF.

The CDR3 DNA follows: TGCAGTGCCTCCCCCTCCCGAGGGGGCGCTAAGGGCTGCGAGCAGTACTTC. Amino acids: CSASPSRGGAKGCEQYF. The chain couples TRBV20-1 to TRBJ2-7; 7 bases fit TRBD1. The J segment lost 6 bases and the V segment lost 6 bases, leaving 23 bases of the junction unmatched. This CDR3 is built from 17 residues. Germline V gives CDR1 DFQATT, CDR2 SNEGSKA (reference sequence).

This sequence joins TRBV7-8 and TRBJ2-3; 7 nucleotides align to TRBD2. Germline loops: CDR1 SGHVS, CDR2 FQNEAQ. V lost 0 bases, J lost 0 bases, and 3 bases stayed unmatched. This CDR3 has 16 residues. In DNA form, the CDR3 reads TGTGCCAGCAGCTTAGCGGCGGGAGCTAGCACAGATACGCAGTATTTT. This sequence encodes CASSLAAGASTDTQYF.

This clonotype was seen a handful of times. This sequence joins TRBV15 and TRBJ2-5; D call uncertain. The ends were cut back, 3 bases at V and 7 bases at J, with 9 bases in the middle. The germline V gene encodes CDR1 LNHNV and CDR2 YYDKDF (reference sequence). The CDR3 spans 12 residues. The CDR3 loop is CATSSLVGTQYF. CDR3 sequence (DNA): TGTGCCACCAGCAGCCTCGTCGGGACCCAGTACTTC. Using reference TRBV15 and TRBJ2-5 for the parts outside the CDR3, the full variable domain is DAMVIQNPRYQVTQFGKPVTLSCSQTLNHNVMYWYQQKSSQAPKLLFHYYDKDFNNEADTPDNFQSRRPNTSFCFLDIRSPGLGDTAMYLCATSSLVGTQYFGPGTRLLVL.

Many counts were recorded for this clonotype. V and J are TRBV18 and TRBJ1-1, with 9 positions matching TRBD1. This CDR3 is built from 16 residues. The V gene's germline CDR1 is KGHSH and CDR2 LQKENI. The V gene end was trimmed by 3 bases and the J gene end by 5 bases; junction bases not matched to a gene: 10. The CDR3 nucleotides are TGTGCCAGCTCACCCCGCGGACAGGGGCGAGGTACTGAAGCTTTCTTT. Protein: CASSPRGQGRGTEAFF.

This clonotype was picked up a small number of times. The rearrangement uses TRBV6-2 or TRBV6-3 and TRBJ1-6; unclear D gene. The CDR3 consists of 14 residues. Trimming cost V 7 bases and J 7 bases, with 14 bases left between them. Germline V lookup: CDR1 MNHEY, CDR2 SVGEGT. CDR3 nucleotide sequence: TGTGCCAGCACCCGGACGAGAGAGAATTCACCCCTCCACTTT. Translated: CASTRTRENSPLHF.

This clonotype has more than one count but fewer than ten. Here the CDR3 DNA reads TGTGCCAGCAGTCCTAGCGGGGTTGTTTACAATGAGCAGTTCTTC. Translating gives CASSPSGVVYNEQFF. The chain couples TRBV9 to TRBJ2-1, with 9 bases aligning to TRBD2. The CDR3 consists of 15 residues. The germline gives CDR1 SGDLS, CDR2 YYNGEE. Trimming removed 5 bases from V and 4 bases from J; junction bases left unmatched: 7.

This clonotype was picked up a small number of times. As DNA, the CDR3 is TGTGCCAGCAGCTTAGAACGGGGGGGCGGTACGCAGTATTTT. Translated: CASSLERGGGTQYF. V gene TRBV7-2 combines with J gene TRBJ2-3; 8 nucleotides match TRBD2. The CDR3 loop spans 14 amino acids. The ends lost 1 base at V and 8 bases at J; junction bases unmatched: 5. The germline V gene has CDR1 SGHTA and CDR2 FQGNSA.

The chain uses TRBV27 and TRBJ2-7, with 7 bases lining up with TRBD1. In germline, CDR1 is MNHEY, CDR2 SMNVEV (reference sequence). The CDR3 contains 19 residues. With V trimmed by 3 bases and J by 2 bases, 19 bases remained unmatched. CDR3 amino acids: CASSFQPPHLGTGAYEQYF. In DNA, the CDR3 is TGTGCCAGCAGTTTCCAGCCTCCCCATCTGGGTACAGGGGCCTACGAGCAGTACTTC.

This chain links TRBV6-5 with TRBJ2-2, with D unresolved. Per germline, CDR1 MNHEY and CDR2 SVGAGI. The CDR3 has 15 residues. Trimming removed 2 bases at V and 5 bases at J, with 12 bases between. The CDR3 here is CASSYPGLETGELFF. CDR3 DNA sequence: TGTGCCAGCAGTTACCCGGGCCTCGAGACCGGGGAGCTGTTTTTT.

The rearrangement uses TRBV6-6 and TRBJ2-3; no clear D gene. The CDR3 is 14 amino acids. The germline V and J ends were trimmed by 11 bases and 2 bases, with 17 bases remaining between them. Germline values: CDR1 MNHNY, CDR2 SVGAGI (reference sequence). The CDR3 nucleotides are TGTGCCGGCTCAGACAAAAGGTTCACAGATACGCAGTATTTT. The encoded protein is CAGSDKRFTDTQYF.

This chain connects TRBV7-9 to TRBJ2-5, with D possibly TRBD2 on 7 matching bases. CDR1 is SEHNR, CDR2 FQNEAQ, per germline (reference sequence). CDR3 length: 16 residues. The V gene lost 3 bases and the J gene lost 1 base, with 15 bases spanning the gap. The CDR3 loop reads CASSLSAGALQETQYF. CDR3 in DNA: TGTGCCAGCAGCTTGTCTGCGGGGGCCCTCCAAGAGACCCAGTACTTC. The full variable domain, in which reference TRBV7-9 and TRBJ2-5 provide the parts outside the CDR3, is DTGVSQNPRHKITKRGQNVTFRCDPISEHNRLYWYRQTLGQGPEFLTYFQNEAQLEKSRLLSDRFSAERPKGSFSTLEIQRTEQGDSAMYLCASSLSAGALQETQYFGPGTRLLVL.

This chain links TRBV28 with TRBJ1-2; D unclear. The germline gives CDR1 MDHEN, CDR2 SYDVKM. The CDR3 is made up of 11 amino acids. Trimming left V 6 bases short and J 5 bases short, with 7 bases between. The CDR3, as DNA: TGTGCCAGCAGGCCCGATTATGGCTACACCTTC. It is translated as CASRPDYGYTF.

CDR3 DNA: TGTGCCAGCAGCTTTCGGACAGGCGAAAACTATGGCTACACCTTC. Residues: CASSFRTGENYGYTF. The genes are TRBV7-2 and TRBJ1-2, with 7 bases that match TRBD1. After removal of 3 bases from V and 2 bases from J, the junction contained 6 bases not matched to a gene. This CDR3 contains 15 residues. Germline V CDR1 and CDR2: SGHTA, FQGNSA.

The V call is TRBV28, the J call TRBJ2-1; no definite D call. The tail of the sequence fits TRBJ2-7 better, so the J call may be wrong. The germline gives CDR1 MDHEN, CDR2 SYDVKM. CDR3 size: 11 residues. The DNA of the CDR3 is TGTGCCAGCAGTTTCGTCGCCGAGCAGTACTTC. It codes for CASSFVAEQYF.

This sequence joins TRBV6-5 and TRBJ1-6, with TRBD1 matching over 8 bases. Germline CDR1 reads MNHEY; CDR2 reads SVGAGI. V lost 5 bases and J lost 9; bases outside the gene matches: 6. This CDR3 comprises 14 residues. The DNA of the CDR3 is TGTGCCAGCAGTGGTGACAGGGGCGTTTCACCCCTCCACTTT. Translated, it gives CASSGDRGVSPLHF.

The CDR3 region is CASSSRTRVDEQFF. The CDR3 region has the DNA TGTGCCAGCAGCTCAAGGACTAGAGTCGATGAGCAGTTCTTC. V is TRBV7-2 and J is TRBJ2-1; the match to TRBD2 covers 7 bases. Germline CDR1 and CDR2: SGHTA and FQGNSA. CDR3 length: 14 residues. Trimming took 4 bases from V and 8 from J; bases not matched to a gene: 8.

There are a few counts of this clonotype. This chain joins TRBV20-1 and TRBJ2-5; 8 bases agree with TRBD2. Trimming took 4 bases from V and 1 from J; bases not matched to a gene: 8. The CDR3 length is 15 residues. From germline, CDR1 is DFQATT and CDR2 SNEGSKA (reference sequence). The CDR3 region is CSATPMSGSQETQYF. CDR3 DNA: TGCAGTGCTACCCCAATGAGCGGGAGCCAAGAGACCCAGTACTTC.

The chain is built from TRBV6-6 and TRBJ1-5; 8 nucleotides agree with TRBD1. The junction had 9 bases not matched to a gene; V was cut back by 6 bases and J by 5 bases. Germline CDR1 and CDR2: MNHNY and SVGAGI (reference sequence). The length of the CDR3 is 15 residues. DNA for the CDR3: TGTGCCAGCAGCGACCCGACAGGGGCGGATCAGCCCCAGCATTTT. Protein product: CASSDPTGADQPQHF.

This clonotype was detected only a few times. The chain has TRBV6-1 and TRBJ2-3; a weak D match, TRBD2 (7 bases). Between the trimmed V and J ends, which lost 6 bases and 1 base, there was a span of 17 bases. Germline-derived CDR1 and CDR2 are MNHNS and SASEGT. This CDR3 region has 16 residues. For the CDR3, the DNA is TGTGCCAGCAGGGCAGTGCTGGGGGGGCGCACAGATACGCAGTATTTT. Residues: CASRAVLGGRTDTQYF.

This clonotype was recorded at least ten times. The CDR3 is CASSRQSSYEQYF. CDR3 nucleotides: TGTGCCAGCAGTCGACAGAGCTCCTACGAGCAGTACTTC. The chain employs TRBV6-6 and TRBJ2-7, with D possibly being TRBD1 (5 bases). The germline V and J ends were trimmed by 5 bases and 0 bases, with 8 bases remaining between them. CDR3 length equals 13 residues. Germline lookup yields CDR1 MNHNY and CDR2 SVGAGI (reference sequence).

This clonotype was picked up a small number of times. The chain is built from TRBV7-9 and TRBJ2-1; 8 positions agree with TRBD1. The CDR3 is 16 amino acids. Germline CDR1 SEHNR, CDR2 FQNEAQ (reference sequence). V was pared by 1 base and J by 9 bases, with 11 bases of the junction left unmatched. CDR3 in amino acids: CASSLVGRGRWIEQFF. In nucleotides, the CDR3 is TGTGCCAGCAGCTTAGTTGGCAGGGGGCGTTGGATTGAGCAGTTCTTC.

The rearrangement links TRBV7-9 to TRBJ1-3, with D possibly TRBD1 on 5 matching bases. Trimming pared 9 bases from V and 0 bases from J, leaving 9 bases between. The CDR3 is made up of 13 amino acids. The germline V gene encodes CDR1 SEHNR and CDR2 FQNEAQ (reference sequence). Here the CDR3 DNA reads TGTGCCAGTGCAGGGCGCTCTGGAAACACCATATATTTT. Residues: CASAGRSGNTIYF.